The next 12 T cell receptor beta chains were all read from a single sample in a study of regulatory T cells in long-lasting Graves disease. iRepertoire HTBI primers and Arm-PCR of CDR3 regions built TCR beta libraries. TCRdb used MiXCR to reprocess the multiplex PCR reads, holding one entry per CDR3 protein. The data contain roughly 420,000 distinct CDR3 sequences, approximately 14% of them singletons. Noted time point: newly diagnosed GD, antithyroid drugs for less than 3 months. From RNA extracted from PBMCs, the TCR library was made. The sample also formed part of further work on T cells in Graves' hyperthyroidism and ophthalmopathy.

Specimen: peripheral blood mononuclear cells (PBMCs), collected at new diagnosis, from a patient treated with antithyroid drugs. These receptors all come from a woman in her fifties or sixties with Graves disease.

CDR3 bases: TGCAGTGCTAGAGATTCCGATTGGGGAAGGACCGGGGAGCTGTTTTTT. Its protein is CSARDSDWGRTGELFF. The rearrangement links TRBV20-1 to TRBJ2-2; D ambiguous. There are 16 residues in the CDR3. Germline V CDR1 and CDR2: DFQATT, SNEGSKA (reference sequence). Deletions cut 0 bases from V and 5 bases from J, with 16 bases between.

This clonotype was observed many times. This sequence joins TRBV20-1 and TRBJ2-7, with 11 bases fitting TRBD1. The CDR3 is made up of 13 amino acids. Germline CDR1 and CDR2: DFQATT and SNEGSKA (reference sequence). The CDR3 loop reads CRPGGQGAYEQYF. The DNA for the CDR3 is TGCAGACCGGGGGGACAGGGGGCCTACGAGCAGTACTTC.

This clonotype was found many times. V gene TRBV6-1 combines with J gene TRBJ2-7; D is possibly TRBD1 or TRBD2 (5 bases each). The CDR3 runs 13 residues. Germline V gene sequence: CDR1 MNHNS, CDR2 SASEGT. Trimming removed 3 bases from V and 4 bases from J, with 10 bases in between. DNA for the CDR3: TGTGCCAGCAGTGATGATTGGGGGTACGAGCAGTACTTC. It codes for CASSDDWGYEQYF.

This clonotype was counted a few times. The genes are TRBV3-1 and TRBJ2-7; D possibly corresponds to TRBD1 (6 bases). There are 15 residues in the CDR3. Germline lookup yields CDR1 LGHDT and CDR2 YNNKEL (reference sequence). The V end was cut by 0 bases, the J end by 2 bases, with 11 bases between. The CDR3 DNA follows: TGTGCCAGCAGCCAAGAGGGGGACAATACCTACGAGCAGTACTTC. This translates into CASSQEGDNTYEQYF.

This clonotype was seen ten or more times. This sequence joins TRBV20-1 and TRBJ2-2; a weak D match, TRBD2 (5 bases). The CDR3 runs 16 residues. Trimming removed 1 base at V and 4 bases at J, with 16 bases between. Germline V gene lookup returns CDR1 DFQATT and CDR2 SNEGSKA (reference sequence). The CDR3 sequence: CSARVALGGLTGELFF. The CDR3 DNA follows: TGCAGTGCTAGAGTGGCCCTAGGAGGTCTCACCGGGGAGCTGTTTTTT.

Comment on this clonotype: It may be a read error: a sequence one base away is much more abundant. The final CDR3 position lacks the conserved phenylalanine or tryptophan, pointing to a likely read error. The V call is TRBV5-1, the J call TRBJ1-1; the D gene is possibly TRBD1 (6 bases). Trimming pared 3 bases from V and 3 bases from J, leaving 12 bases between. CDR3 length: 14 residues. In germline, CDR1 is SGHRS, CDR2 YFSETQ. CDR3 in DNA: TGCGCCAGCAGCTACAGGGATAGGGACACTGAAGCTTTCTCT. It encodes CASSYRDRDTEAFS.

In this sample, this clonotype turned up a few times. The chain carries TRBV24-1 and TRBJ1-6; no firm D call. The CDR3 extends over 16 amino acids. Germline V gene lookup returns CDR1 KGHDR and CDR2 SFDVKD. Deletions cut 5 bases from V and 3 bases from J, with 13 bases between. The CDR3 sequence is CATSVADEDYNSPLHF. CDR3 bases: TGTGCCACCAGTGTGGCAGATGAAGACTATAATTCACCCCTCCACTTT.

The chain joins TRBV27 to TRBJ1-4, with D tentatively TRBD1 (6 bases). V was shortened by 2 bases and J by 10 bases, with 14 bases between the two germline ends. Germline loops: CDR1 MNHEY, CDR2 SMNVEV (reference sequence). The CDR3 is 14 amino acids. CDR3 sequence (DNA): TGTGCCAGCAGTTTAAGGGGGGCTAGTGGAAAACTGTTTTTT. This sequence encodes CASSLRGASGKLFF.

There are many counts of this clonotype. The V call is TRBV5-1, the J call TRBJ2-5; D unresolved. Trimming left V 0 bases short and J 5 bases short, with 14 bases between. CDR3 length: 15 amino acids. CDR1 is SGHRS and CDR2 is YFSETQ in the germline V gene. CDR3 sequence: CASSLVAEIGETQYF. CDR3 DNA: TGCGCCAGCAGCTTGGTGGCAGAGATAGGGGAGACCCAGTACTTC.

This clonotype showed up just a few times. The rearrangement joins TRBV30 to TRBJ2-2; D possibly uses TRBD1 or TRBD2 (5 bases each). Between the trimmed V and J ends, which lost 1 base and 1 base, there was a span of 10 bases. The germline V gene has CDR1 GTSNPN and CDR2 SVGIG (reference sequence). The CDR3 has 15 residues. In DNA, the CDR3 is TGTGCCTGGAGTGGAGGGACGGTGAACACCGGGGAGCTGTTTTTT. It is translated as CAWSGGTVNTGELFF.

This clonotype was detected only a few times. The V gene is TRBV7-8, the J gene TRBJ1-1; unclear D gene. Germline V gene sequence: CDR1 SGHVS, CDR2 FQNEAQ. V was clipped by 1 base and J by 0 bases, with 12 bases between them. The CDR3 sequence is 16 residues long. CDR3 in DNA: TGTGCCAGCAGCTTAGGTCAGACCGAGATGAACACTGAAGCTTTCTTT. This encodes CASSLGQTEMNTEAFF.

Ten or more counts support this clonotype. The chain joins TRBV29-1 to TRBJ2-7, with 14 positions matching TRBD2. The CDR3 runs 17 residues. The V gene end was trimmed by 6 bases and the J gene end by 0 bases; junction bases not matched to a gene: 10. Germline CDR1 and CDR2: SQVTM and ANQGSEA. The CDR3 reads CSVSGAGTSGSSYEQYF. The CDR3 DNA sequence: TGCAGCGTCTCCGGAGCCGGGACTAGCGGGAGCTCCTACGAGCAGTACTTC.